This TCR beta chain comes out of a study of identical twins. In this sample, this clonotype turned up many times. Its matching antigen is unknown. One entry per CDR3 protein results from TCRdb running MiXCR on the 5' RACE reads. The sample carries 450,000 to 650,000 distinct CDR3 sequences, roughly 15% recorded once. The CDR3 runs 13 residues. With 1 base removed from V and 7 bases from J, the gap between germline ends came to 10 bases. Per the germline V gene, CDR1 is SGHVS and CDR2 is FQNEAQ. In every case, the donor was a healthy Caucasian. Findings and caveats of the study: Beta out-of-frame twin sharing showed a weaker excess. Models underpredicted monozygotic twin sharing of out-of-frame TCR alpha.

These data are also associated with another study on yellow fever vaccine responses in identical twins.

The sequencing input was CD4+ T cells sorted from blood. The receptor was derived from a young woman in good health. The genes are TRBV7-8 and TRBJ1-2; tentatively, D is TRBD1 (5 bases). The CDR3 protein is CASSLGGGLGYTF. The CDR3 DNA follows: TGTGCCAGCAGCTTAGGGGGGGGACTTGGCTACACCTTC. Full variable domain (rest looked up from reference TRBV7-8 and TRBJ1-2): GAGVSQSPRYKVAKRGQDVALRCDPISGHVSLFWYQQALGQGPEFLTYFQNEAQLDKSGLPSDRFFAERPEGSVSTLKIQRTQQEDSAVYLCASSLGGGLGYTFGSGTRLTVV.